The 24 T cell receptor beta chains below were found in one sample sequenced in a study of shared clonotypes between healthy human individuals. Repertoires were generated with immunoSEQ multiplex PCR, while TCRdb's copy carries only in-frame clones and drops some. In the table there are about 580,000 clones, roughly 98% of which are singletons. Naive CD8 cells lacked CD45RO and underwent positive selection for CCR7, leaving out terminally differentiated effector memory CD45RA+ cells. The sample taken for sequencing was naive CD8+ T cells sorted from blood. The receptor source for this set is a man aged 25 to 40 in good health.

V usage is TRBV7-6 and J usage is TRBJ2-3; D call uncertain. This CDR3 region has 16 residues. Germline V gene data show CDR1 as SGHVS and CDR2 as FNYEAQ. V lost 0 bases and J lost 0, with 10 bases in between. The CDR3 region has the DNA TGTGCCAGCAGCTTAGCTCGTGTCAGGAGCACAGATACGCAGTATTTT. It yields the protein CASSLARVRSTDTQYF.

The rearrangement joins TRBV6-1 to TRBJ2-7; a weak D match, TRBD2 (6 bases). The germline V gene has CDR1 MNHNS and CDR2 SASEGT. V was pared by 3 bases and J by 1 base, with 10 bases between. This CDR3 is 14 amino acids long. The CDR3 DNA sequence: TGTGCCAGCAGTGAGACCGGACTATCCTACGAGCAGTACTTC. It encodes CASSETGLSYEQYF.

The chain couples TRBV11-2 to TRBJ2-2; D may be TRBD2 (5 bases). V lost 5 bases, J lost 4 bases, and 14 bases lay in between. CDR1 is SGHAT, CDR2 FQNNGV, per germline. The CDR3 is 15 amino acids. The CDR3 nucleotides read TGTGCCAGCAGCCCGACACTAGAACTCACCGGGGAGCTGTTTTTT. It encodes CASSPTLELTGELFF.

V is TRBV29-1 and J is TRBJ2-1; 15 bases are a match to TRBD2. The V segment lost 0 bases and the J segment 0 bases; nucleotides outside the gene matches: 9. Germline CDR1 is SQVTM and CDR2 is ANQGSEA. The CDR3 contains 20 residues. CDR3 coding DNA: TGCAGCGTTGAAGATCTTGGGACTAGCGGGAGGCCTAACTCCTACAATGAGCAGTTCTTC. It encodes CSVEDLGTSGRPNSYNEQFF.

This sequence joins TRBV30 and TRBJ2-7, with TRBD2 identical over 7 bases. From germline, CDR1 is GTSNPN and CDR2 SVGIG (reference sequence). J lost 2 bases, V lost 4 bases, and 8 bases had no gene match. The CDR3 consists of 14 residues. The CDR3 DNA reads as TGTGCCTGGACAGTGAGCGGGGCCACCTACGAGCAGTACTTC. Translating gives CAWTVSGATYEQYF.

This chain joins TRBV5-5 and TRBJ2-7; 9 bases are a match to TRBD2. V lost 6 bases to trimming and J lost 3 bases; unmatched junction nucleotides: 4. This CDR3 has 13 residues. CDR1 and CDR2 from the germline V gene are SGHKS and YYEKEE (reference sequence). DNA of the CDR3: TGTGCCAGCACCGGACTAGCGATCTACGAGCAGTACTTC. The encoded protein is CASTGLAIYEQYF.

The CDR3 DNA reads as TGTGCCAGAGGAACTAGCGGACTTAGCACAGATACGCAGTATTTT. Translated, it gives CARGTSGLSTDTQYF. This chain links TRBV2 with TRBJ2-3, with 8 bases aligning to TRBD2. Trimming took 9 bases from V and 0 from J; bases not matched to a gene: 8. Germline assignment: CDR1 SNHLY and CDR2 FYNNEI. The CDR3 has 15 amino acids.

CDR3 sequence: CASSLVRGSRYNEQFF. The CDR3 DNA is TGTGCCAGCAGCTTAGTAAGGGGCTCGAGGTACAATGAGCAGTTCTTC. The chain carries TRBV7-9 and TRBJ2-1, with D maybe TRBD1 (5 bases). This CDR3 is built from 16 residues. The germline V gene encodes CDR1 SEHNR and CDR2 FQNEAQ (reference sequence). Trimming cost V 1 base and J 4 bases, with 14 bases left between them.

The chain joins TRBV11-2 to TRBJ2-3; 8 nucleotides match TRBD1. Looked up from germline, CDR1 is SGHAT and CDR2 is FQNNGV. V shed 5 bases and J 1 base; nucleotides not matched to a gene: 14. The CDR3 extends over 18 amino acids. CDR3 amino acids: CASSPVVPNRGGTDTQYF. In DNA form, the CDR3 reads TGTGCCAGCAGCCCCGTAGTCCCCAACAGGGGGGGCACAGATACGCAGTATTTT.

This chain links TRBV11-1 with TRBJ2-7; D unresolved. The CDR3 is made up of 14 amino acids. Trimming took 5 bases from V and 3 from J, leaving 14 bases between them. Germline V CDR1 and CDR2: SGHAT, FQDESV (reference sequence). CDR3 loop: CASSPRSQVYEQYF. The CDR3 DNA reads as TGTGCCAGCAGCCCTAGGTCCCAGGTCTACGAGCAGTACTTC.

This sequence joins TRBV29-1 and TRBJ2-5; D ambiguous. Germline V gene lookup returns CDR1 SQVTM and CDR2 ANQGSEA. The CDR3 consists of 15 residues. V lost 2 bases, J lost 2 bases, and 15 bases lay in between. CDR3 DNA: TGCAGCGTTGAAAGGGCGTGGGGTATACAAGAGACCCAGTACTTC. Protein product: CSVERAWGIQETQYF.

The chain is built from TRBV6-7 and TRBJ2-7; D is possibly TRBD1 or TRBD2 (5 bases each). TRBV6-7 is labeled an ORF, and its function is uncertain. The CDR3 runs 14 residues. V was cut by 2 bases and J by 6 bases, with 14 bases left in between. CDR3 nucleotide sequence: TGTGCCAGCAGTTACGGGGGTCGGGGCTCCGAGCAGTACTTC. It codes for CASSYGGRGSEQYF.

The chain couples TRBV6-1 to TRBJ1-1; no firm D call. The CDR3 covers 12 residues. Germline V gene lookup returns CDR1 MNHNS and CDR2 SASEGT. Trimming took off 5 bases at V and 0 bases at J, with 4 bases between the two ends. The CDR3 region is CASSTLNTEAFF. CDR3 nucleotide sequence: TGTGCCAGCAGTACTCTGAACACTGAAGCTTTCTTT.

The V call is TRBV14, the J call TRBJ2-3; possibly TRBD1 or TRBD2 for D (5 bases each). This CDR3 region has 17 residues. Germline V gene lookup returns CDR1 SGHDN and CDR2 FVKESK. Trimming stripped 0 bases from V and 3 bases from J, with 16 bases between. The CDR3 DNA is TGTGCCAGCAGCCAAGAGCACCGTGGGGGTAGGACAGATACGCAGTATTTT. It yields the protein CASSQEHRGGRTDTQYF.

J is TRBJ2-3 and V is TRBV19; D unclear. Trimming took 6 bases from V and 8 from J, leaving 9 bases between them. Germline CDR1 reads LNHDA; CDR2 reads SQIVND (reference sequence). The CDR3 totals 11 residues. This chain's CDR3 is CASRQAGTQYF. CDR3 DNA: TGTGCCAGTAGGCAGGCTGGTACGCAGTATTTT.

The chain joins TRBV7-9 to TRBJ2-3; 8 bases align to TRBD2. V lost 3 bases and J lost 4; bases outside the gene matches: 6. The CDR3 runs 15 residues. Germline CDR1 and CDR2: SEHNR and FQNEAQ (reference sequence). CDR3 bases: TGTGCCAGCAGCTTCTTCGGGAGGGCCGCAGATACGCAGTATTTT. This encodes CASSFFGRAADTQYF.

CDR3 sequence: CASSYSGTGVQETQYF. In nucleotides, the CDR3 is TGTGCCAGCAGTTACTCGGGGACAGGGGTCCAAGAGACCCAGTACTTC. This chain connects TRBV6-5 to TRBJ2-5; TRBD1 matches 10 bases. The CDR3 totals 16 residues. The trim removed 0 bases at V and 1 base at J, leaving 2 bases unmatched. Germline V gives CDR1 MNHEY, CDR2 SVGAGI.

J is TRBJ1-2 and V is TRBV27; D gene unclear. Trimming pared 3 bases from V and 2 bases from J, leaving 10 bases between. Germline-derived CDR1 and CDR2 are MNHEY and SMNVEV (reference sequence). The CDR3 loop spans 14 amino acids. CDR3 sequence reads: CASSLPGGNYGYTF. In DNA, the CDR3 is TGTGCCAGCAGTTTGCCAGGCGGCAACTATGGCTACACCTTC.

CDR3 bases: TGTGCCAGCAGTCAACTCTTCAAGGGGGAGGGGACCTACAATGAGCAGTTCTTC. Translating gives CASSQLFKGEGTYNEQFF. The rearrangement uses TRBV27 and TRBJ2-1; tentative D call: TRBD2 (7 bases). Germline lookup yields CDR1 MNHEY and CDR2 SMNVEV (reference sequence). This CDR3 region has 18 residues. The V and J ends lost 5 bases and 2 bases respectively, with 22 bases between them.

V and J are TRBV19 and TRBJ2-5, with TRBD1 matching over 8 bases. The V and J ends lost 10 bases and 0 bases, in that order; junction bases with no gene match: 4. The CDR3 is made up of 13 amino acids. The V gene's germline CDR1 is LNHDA and CDR2 SQIVND (reference sequence). The CDR3 coding sequence is TGTGCCAAACGACAGGGGTACCAAGAGACCCAGTACTTC. Its translation is CAKRQGYQETQYF.

The chain has TRBV9 and TRBJ2-1; 7 nucleotides match TRBD2. Trimming took 0 bases from V and 7 from J; bases not matched to a gene: 19. This CDR3 is built from 19 residues. In germline, CDR1 is SGDLS, CDR2 YYNGEE. Here the CDR3 DNA reads TGTGCCAGCAGCGTAGTTGCGGGGCGACTAGCCGGGAGTGGGAATGAGCAGTTCTTC. Residues: CASSVVAGRLAGSGNEQFF.

This rearrangement joins TRBV27 to TRBJ2-1, with D unresolved. This CDR3 has 16 amino acids. Germline V gene data show CDR1 as MNHEY and CDR2 as SMNVEV (reference sequence). V lost 0 bases and J 2 bases, leaving 11 bases between the germline ends. The CDR3 nucleotides are TGTGCCAGCAGTTTATCTGTTGGGCAGACCTACAATGAGCAGTTCTTC. This encodes CASSLSVGQTYNEQFF.

The chain uses TRBV6-4 and TRBJ1-2, with D tentatively TRBD1 (5 bases). Trimming cost V 3 bases and J 6 bases, with 14 bases left between them. The length of the CDR3 is 14 residues. Germline V gene data show CDR1 as MRHNA and CDR2 as SNTAGT. The CDR3 here is CASSERAWGDGYTF. In nucleotides, the CDR3 is TGTGCCAGCAGTGAGCGAGCATGGGGGGATGGCTACACCTTC.

This CDR3 reads CASSSRTGVGEQFF. CDR3 in DNA: TGTGCCAGCAGCTCACGGACAGGGGTTGGGGAGCAGTTCTTC. V usage is TRBV11-2 and J usage is TRBJ2-1, with 9 nucleotides matching TRBD1. With V trimmed by 4 bases and J by 10 bases, 8 bases remained unmatched. The CDR3 has 14 amino acids. Germline values: CDR1 SGHAT, CDR2 FQNNGV.